This T cell receptor beta chain emerged from a study of Tregs in tolerant kidney transplant recipients. Whole-study findings and limits: Findings come from small patient numbers and require larger validation. Tregs expanded with activated donor B cells seemed most donor-specific.

As for this clone: No antigen is known for it.

Some clones are missing from TCRdb's copy, which holds only in-frame ones; the method was immunoSEQ multiplex PCR. The sample lists under 300,000 clones; about four fifths were seen once. Unstimulated regulatory T cells (CD4+CD25+CD127-), CD4+CD25- non-regulatory cells, CD4 and CD8 cells were FACS-sorted from thawed PBMCs. Trimming removed 4 bases at V and 1 base at J, with 11 bases between. The CDR3 sequence is 14 residues long. The germline CDR1 and CDR2 sequences are SGDLS and YYNGEE. The chain recombines TRBV9 with TRBJ1-1, with no clear D. The source is a human donor in good health. Sequenced: CD4+ T cells from blood. CDR3 DNA sequence: TGTGCCAGCAGCACCTTACCGGAGAACACTGAAGCTTTCTTT. Translated: CASSTLPENTEAFF.